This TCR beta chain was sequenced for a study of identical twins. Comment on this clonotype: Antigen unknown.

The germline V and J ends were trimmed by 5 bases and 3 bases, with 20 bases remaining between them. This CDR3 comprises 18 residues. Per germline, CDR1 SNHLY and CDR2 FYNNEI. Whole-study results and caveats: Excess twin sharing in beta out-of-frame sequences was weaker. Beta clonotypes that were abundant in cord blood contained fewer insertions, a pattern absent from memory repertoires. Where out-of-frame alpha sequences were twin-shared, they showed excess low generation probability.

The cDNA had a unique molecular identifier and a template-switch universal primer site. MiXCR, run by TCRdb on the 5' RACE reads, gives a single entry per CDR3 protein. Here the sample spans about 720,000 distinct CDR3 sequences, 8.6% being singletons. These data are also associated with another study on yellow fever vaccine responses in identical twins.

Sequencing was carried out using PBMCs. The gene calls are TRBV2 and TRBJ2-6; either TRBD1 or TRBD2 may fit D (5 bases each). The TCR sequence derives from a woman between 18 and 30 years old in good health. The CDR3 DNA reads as TGTGCCAGCAGTCCCCCCGGGGCCTCTAGGGTTGGGGCCAACGTCCTGACTTTC. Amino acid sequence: CASSPPGASRVGANVLTF.